This TCR beta chain was sequenced during a study of shared clonotypes between healthy human individuals. Sequencing used immunoSEQ multiplex PCR; TCRdb keeps in-frame clones, though not all of them. Here the sample spans about 600,000 clones, 97% being singletons. CDR3 length equals 14 residues. Per the germline V gene, CDR1 is MNHEY and CDR2 is SMNVEV (reference sequence). Losses at the gene ends were 0 bases for V and 4 bases for J; bases not matched to a gene: 2. Material: naive CD4+ T cells sorted from blood. Subset defined: CD45RA+ positively selected. The clonotype was recovered from a woman aged 25 to 45 in good health. The chain joins TRBV27 to TRBJ1-2; TRBD1 matches at 7 bases. As DNA, the CDR3 is TGTGCCAGCAGTTTATCGAGGGGGCCCTATGGCTACACCTTC. This gives the protein CASSLSRGPYGYTF.